This TCR beta chain derives from a study of T cells in Graves' hyperthyroidism and ophthalmopathy. There are 13 residues in the CDR3. From germline, CDR1 is ENHRY and CDR2 SYGVKD. V dropped 6 bases and J dropped 5 bases, with 11 bases sitting between them. This clonotype was seen at least ten times. The source material, RNA transcripts, was used to amplify TCR beta CDR3 regions. The HTBI primer set drove a first-round RT-PCR of the TCR CDR3. TCRdb called the multiplex PCR reads again in MiXCR, with one record for every CDR3 protein. The table records about 380,000 distinct CDR3 sequences, roughly 13% of them present only once.

This clonotype was sampled from a man aged 25 to 40 with Graves' hyperthyroidism that later progressed to Graves' ophthalmopathy. The sequencing input was blood. The rearrangement links TRBV10-3 to TRBJ1-5; D call uncertain. CDR3 sequence: CAISPSSDQPQHF. As DNA, the CDR3 is TGTGCCATCAGCCCCAGCAGCGATCAGCCCCAGCATTTT.